The 6 T cell receptor beta chains below all came from one sample that was sequenced in a study of blood T cell repertoires in COVID-19. Method: immunoSEQ multiplex PCR; TCRdb's copy keeps in-frame clones and lacks some. The profile shows 23,000 or so clones, 83% of them singletons. Sequences were obtained from peripheral blood. The receptors were gathered from a human donor in a cohort sampled during active COVID-19.

The chain joins TRBV27 to TRBJ1-2; the match to TRBD1 covers 7 bases. CDR1 is MNHEY, CDR2 SMNVEV, per germline (reference sequence). The ends lost 6 bases at V and 5 bases at J; junction bases unmatched: 9. This CDR3 is 14 amino acids long. CDR3 bases: TGTGCCAGCAGCCACCGGGACAGTCTTTATGGCTACACCTTC. This encodes CASSHRDSLYGYTF.

This clone was recorded once. This sequence joins TRBV5-6 and TRBJ2-7; weak D call: TRBD1 (5 bases). Deletions cut 4 bases from V and 7 bases from J, with 18 bases between. The CDR3 loop spans 14 amino acids. Germline V CDR1 and CDR2: SGHDT, YYEEEE. CDR3 nucleotides: TGTGCCAGCAGCCCCAGGACCCCAAGGGGTGAGCAGTACTTC. Protein sequence: CASSPRTPRGEQYF.

This sequence joins TRBV11-2 and TRBJ2-7; 8 bases line up with TRBD1. V dropped 5 bases and J dropped 4; count of bases not matched to a gene: 7. From germline, CDR1 is SGHAT and CDR2 FQNNGV. This CDR3 comprises 14 residues. The CDR3 loop is CASSAGTGVYEQYF. In DNA, the CDR3 is TGTGCCAGCAGCGCCGGGACAGGTGTATACGAGCAGTACTTC.

The V gene is TRBV2, the J gene TRBJ2-3; TRBD1 is a possible D gene (5 bases). This CDR3 comprises 15 residues. V lost 6 bases and J lost 0, with 13 bases in between. The V gene's germline CDR1 is SNHLY and CDR2 FYNNEI. For the CDR3, the DNA is TGTGCCAGCAGAACGGACATTCTTAGCACAGATACGCAGTATTTT. Protein: CASRTDILSTDTQYF.

The gene calls are TRBV9 and TRBJ2-3; a weak D match, TRBD1 (6 bases). The CDR3 sequence is 15 residues long. Germline values: CDR1 SGDLS, CDR2 YYNGEE. V dropped 1 base and J dropped 0 bases, with 9 bases sitting between them. The CDR3 bases are TGTGCCAGCAGCGTACAGGGGCTCAGCACAGATACGCAGTATTTT. Protein sequence: CASSVQGLSTDTQYF.

This clone has only a few counts. The chain uses TRBV29-1 and TRBJ2-5, with no clear D. With 6 bases removed from V and 5 bases from J, the gap between germline ends came to 16 bases. This CDR3 is 13 amino acids long. Per germline, CDR1 SQVTM and CDR2 ANQGSEA. CDR3 in DNA: TGCAGCGTAAAAACTCCGGGTATGGAGACCCAGTACTTC. This encodes CSVKTPGMETQYF.